This entry is about one T cell receptor beta chain. This record comes from a study of blood T cell repertoires in COVID-19. Here immunoSEQ multiplex PCR was the method, and the copy in TCRdb shows in-frame clones only, minus some. The table lists 200,000 or so clones, roughly 87% of them singletons. Enrolled through a virtual design, the participants were between roughly 18 and 90 years of age and came from under 25 US areas. The trim removed 4 bases at V and 3 bases at J, leaving 1 base unmatched. The CDR3 runs 13 residues. Germline V gene lookup returns CDR1 SQVTM and CDR2 ANQGSEA. Input material: PBMCs or T cells enriched from blood (not recorded which). This sequence was found in a woman aged 40 to 49 with acute COVID-19. J is TRBJ1-3 and V is TRBV29-1; 9 bases are shared with TRBD1. CDR3 bases: TGCAGCGTTGGGACAGGGGTTGGAAACACCATATATTTT. This encodes CSVGTGVGNTIYF.